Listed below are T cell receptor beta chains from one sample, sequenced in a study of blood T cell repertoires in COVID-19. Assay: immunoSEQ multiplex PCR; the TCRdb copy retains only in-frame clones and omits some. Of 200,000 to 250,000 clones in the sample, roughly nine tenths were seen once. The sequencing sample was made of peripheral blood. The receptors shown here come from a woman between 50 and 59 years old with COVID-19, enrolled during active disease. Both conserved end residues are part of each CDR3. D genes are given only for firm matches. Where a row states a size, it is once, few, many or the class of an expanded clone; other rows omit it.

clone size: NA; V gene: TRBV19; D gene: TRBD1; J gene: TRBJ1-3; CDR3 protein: CASSIVGQKRSGNTIYF; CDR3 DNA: TGTGCCAGTAGTATTGTGGGACAGAAACGCTCTGGAAACACCATATATTTT
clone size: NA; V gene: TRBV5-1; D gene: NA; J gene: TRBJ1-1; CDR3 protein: CASSFKSNTEAFF; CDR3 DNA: TGCGCCAGCAGCTTCAAGAGTAACACTGAAGCTTTCTTT
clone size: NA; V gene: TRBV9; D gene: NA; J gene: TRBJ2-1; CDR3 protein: CASSVVGVRGNEQFF; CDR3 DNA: TGTGCCAGCAGCGTAGTGGGGGTCAGGGGCAATGAGCAGTTCTTC
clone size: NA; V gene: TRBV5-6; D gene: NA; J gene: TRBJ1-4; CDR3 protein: CASSAPGRGRVLEKLFF; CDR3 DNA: TGTGCCAGCAGCGCGCCAGGGCGGGGACGGGTATTGGAAAAACTGTTTTTT
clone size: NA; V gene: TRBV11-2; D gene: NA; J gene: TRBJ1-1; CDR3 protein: CASSLFGGQHSMNTEAFF; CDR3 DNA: TGTGCCAGCAGCTTATTTGGTGGACAGCATTCTATGAACACTGAAGCTTTCTTT
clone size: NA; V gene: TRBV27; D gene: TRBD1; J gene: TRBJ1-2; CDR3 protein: CASKEFRGTGGYYGYTF; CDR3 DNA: TGTGCCAGCAAAGAGTTTAGAGGGACAGGGGGTTATTATGGCTACACCTTC
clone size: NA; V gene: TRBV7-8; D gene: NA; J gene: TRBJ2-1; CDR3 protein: CASSLIAADEQFF; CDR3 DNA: TGTGCCAGCAGCTTAATAGCGGCAGATGAGCAGTTCTTC
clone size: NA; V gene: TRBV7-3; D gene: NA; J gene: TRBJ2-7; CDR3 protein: CASSSYRAEAYEQYF; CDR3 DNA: TGTGCCAGCAGCTCGTACAGGGCAGAGGCCTACGAGCAGTACTTC
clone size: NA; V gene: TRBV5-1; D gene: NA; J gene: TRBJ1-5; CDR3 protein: CASPLSNQPQHF; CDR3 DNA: TGCGCCAGCCCTCTTAGCAATCAGCCCCAGCATTTT
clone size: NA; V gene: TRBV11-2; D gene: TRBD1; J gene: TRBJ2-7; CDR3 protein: CASSLQFGTGYHEQYF; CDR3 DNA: TGTGCCAGCAGCTTACAATTTGGGACAGGGTACCACGAGCAGTACTTC
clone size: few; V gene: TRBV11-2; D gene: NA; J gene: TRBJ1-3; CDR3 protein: CASSLGSNTIYF; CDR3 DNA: TGTGCCAGCAGCTTAGGTTCGAACACCATATATTTT
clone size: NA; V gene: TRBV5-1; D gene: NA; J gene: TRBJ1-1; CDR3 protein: CASSLTGRGTEAFF; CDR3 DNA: TGCGCCAGCAGCTTGACAGGGAGGGGTACTGAAGCTTTCTTT
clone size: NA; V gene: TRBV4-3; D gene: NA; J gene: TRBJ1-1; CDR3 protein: CASSQGRRLTEAFF; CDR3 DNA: TGCGCCAGCAGCCAAGGTCGGAGGCTCACTGAAGCTTTCTTT
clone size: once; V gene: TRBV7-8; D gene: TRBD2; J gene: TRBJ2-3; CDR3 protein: CAGTSEGNTQYF; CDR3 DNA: TGTGCAGGGACTAGCGAGGGGAATACGCAGTATTTT
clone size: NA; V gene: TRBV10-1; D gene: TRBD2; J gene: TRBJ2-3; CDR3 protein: CASSESPGTTLYF; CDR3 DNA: TGCGCCAGCAGTGAGTCCCCCGGGACTACCCTGTATTTT
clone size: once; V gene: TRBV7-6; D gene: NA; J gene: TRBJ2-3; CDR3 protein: CASADRDTDTQYF; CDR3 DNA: TGTGCCAGCGCGGACAGAGACACAGATACGCAGTATTTT
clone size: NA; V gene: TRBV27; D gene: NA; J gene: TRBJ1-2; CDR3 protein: CASSPGGYGYTF; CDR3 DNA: TGTGCCAGCAGCCCCGGGGGCTATGGCTACACCTTC
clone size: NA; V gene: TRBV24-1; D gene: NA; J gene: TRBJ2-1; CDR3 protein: CATSRSPRGEQFF; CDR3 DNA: TGTGCCACCAGTAGGTCCCCAAGGGGGGAGCAGTTCTTC
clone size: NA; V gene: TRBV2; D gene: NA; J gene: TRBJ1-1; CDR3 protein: CASSALGGTEAFF; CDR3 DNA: TGTGCCAGCAGTGCTCTCGGAGGCACTGAAGCTTTCTTT
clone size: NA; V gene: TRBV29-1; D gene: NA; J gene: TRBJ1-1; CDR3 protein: CSLGNGNMNTEAFF; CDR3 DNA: TGCAGCCTAGGTAACGGAAACATGAACACTGAAGCTTTCTTT
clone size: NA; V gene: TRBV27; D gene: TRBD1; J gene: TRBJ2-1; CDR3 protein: CASSPSTGAPWQFF; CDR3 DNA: TGTGCCAGCAGTCCCTCGACAGGGGCCCCTTGGCAGTTCTTC
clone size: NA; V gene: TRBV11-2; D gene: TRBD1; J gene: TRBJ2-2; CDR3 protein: CASSTHTRQGSRTGELFF; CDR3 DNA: TGTGCCAGCAGCACCCACACACGACAGGGGTCGAGGACCGGGGAGCTGTTTTTT
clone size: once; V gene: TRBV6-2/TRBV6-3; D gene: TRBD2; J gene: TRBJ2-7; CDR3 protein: CASSLAAGVSYEQYF; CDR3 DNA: TGTGCCAGCAGTTTAGCAGCGGGGGTTTCCTACGAGCAGTACTTC
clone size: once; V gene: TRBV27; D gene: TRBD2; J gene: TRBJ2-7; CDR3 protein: CASRTSGGTYEQYF; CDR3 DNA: TGTGCCAGCAGGACTAGCGGGGGAACCTACGAGCAGTACTTC
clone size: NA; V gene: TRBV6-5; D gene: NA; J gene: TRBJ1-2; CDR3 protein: CASSQGPNYGYTF; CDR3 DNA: TGTGCCAGCAGTCAGGGTCCTAACTATGGCTACACCTTC
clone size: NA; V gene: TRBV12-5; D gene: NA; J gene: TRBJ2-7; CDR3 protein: CASGPTQFHEQYF; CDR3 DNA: TGTGCTAGTGGCCCAACCCAGTTCCACGAGCAGTACTTC
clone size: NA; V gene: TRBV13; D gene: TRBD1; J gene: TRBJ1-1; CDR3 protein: CASSFLSGGRGTEAFF; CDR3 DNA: TGTGCCAGCAGCTTTTTATCAGGGGGCCGGGGCACTGAAGCTTTCTTT
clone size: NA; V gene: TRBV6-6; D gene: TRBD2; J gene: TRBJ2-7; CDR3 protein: CASSYSASGSYEQYF; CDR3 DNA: TGTGCCAGCAGTTACTCGGCTAGCGGCTCCTACGAGCAGTACTTC
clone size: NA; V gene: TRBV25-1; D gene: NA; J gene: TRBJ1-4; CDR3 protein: CASRPQYYNEKLFF; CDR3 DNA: TGTGCCAGCAGGCCCCAGTACTATAATGAAAAACTGTTTTTT
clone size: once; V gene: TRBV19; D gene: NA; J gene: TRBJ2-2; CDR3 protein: CASSERNTGELFF; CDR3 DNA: TGTGCCAGTAGTGAGAGGAACACCGGGGAGCTGTTTTTT
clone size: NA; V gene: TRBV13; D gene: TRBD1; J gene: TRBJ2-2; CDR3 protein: CASSIQGTSSGELFF; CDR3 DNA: TGTGCCAGCAGCATACAGGGGACCTCATCCGGGGAGCTGTTTTTT
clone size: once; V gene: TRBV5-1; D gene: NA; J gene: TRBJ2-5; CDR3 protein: CASRQGDLGGMATRETQYF; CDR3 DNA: TGCGCCAGCAGACAGGGTGACTTGGGCGGAATGGCTACGAGGGAGACCCAGTACTTC
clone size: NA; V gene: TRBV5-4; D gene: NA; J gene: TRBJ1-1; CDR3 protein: CASSGGGTEAFF; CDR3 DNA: TGTGCCAGCAGTGGTGGGGGGACTGAAGCTTTCTTT
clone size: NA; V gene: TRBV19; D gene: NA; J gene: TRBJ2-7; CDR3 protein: CASSSDGGWYEQYF; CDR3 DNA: TGTGCCAGTTCAAGCGACGGCGGCTGGTACGAGCAGTACTTC
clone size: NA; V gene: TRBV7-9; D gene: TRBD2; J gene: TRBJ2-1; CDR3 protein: CASSVPGLAGISSYNEQFF; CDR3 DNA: TGTGCCAGCAGTGTCCCGGGACTAGCAGGGATTAGCTCCTACAATGAGCAGTTCTTC
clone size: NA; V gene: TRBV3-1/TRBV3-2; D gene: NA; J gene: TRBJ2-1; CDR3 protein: CASSQGAGPKGNEQFF; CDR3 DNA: TGTGCCAGCAGCCAAGGAGCCGGGCCGAAGGGGAATGAGCAGTTCTTC